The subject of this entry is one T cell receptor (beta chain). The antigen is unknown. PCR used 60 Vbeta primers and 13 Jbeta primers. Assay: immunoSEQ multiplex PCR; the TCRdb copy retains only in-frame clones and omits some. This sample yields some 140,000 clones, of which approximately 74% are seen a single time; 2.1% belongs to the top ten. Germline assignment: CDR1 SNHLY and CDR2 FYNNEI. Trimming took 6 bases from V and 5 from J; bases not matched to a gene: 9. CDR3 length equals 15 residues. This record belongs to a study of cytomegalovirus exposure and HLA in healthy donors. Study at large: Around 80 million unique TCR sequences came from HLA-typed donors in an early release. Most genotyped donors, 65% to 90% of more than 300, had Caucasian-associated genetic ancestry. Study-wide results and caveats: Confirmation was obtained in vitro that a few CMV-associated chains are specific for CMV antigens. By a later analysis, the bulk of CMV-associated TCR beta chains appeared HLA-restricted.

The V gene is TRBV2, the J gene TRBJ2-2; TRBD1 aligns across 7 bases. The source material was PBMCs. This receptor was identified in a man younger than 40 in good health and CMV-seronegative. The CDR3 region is CASSKRGGGTGELFF. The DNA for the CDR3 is TGTGCCAGCAGCAAGCGAGGGGGCGGGACCGGGGAGCTGTTTTTT.